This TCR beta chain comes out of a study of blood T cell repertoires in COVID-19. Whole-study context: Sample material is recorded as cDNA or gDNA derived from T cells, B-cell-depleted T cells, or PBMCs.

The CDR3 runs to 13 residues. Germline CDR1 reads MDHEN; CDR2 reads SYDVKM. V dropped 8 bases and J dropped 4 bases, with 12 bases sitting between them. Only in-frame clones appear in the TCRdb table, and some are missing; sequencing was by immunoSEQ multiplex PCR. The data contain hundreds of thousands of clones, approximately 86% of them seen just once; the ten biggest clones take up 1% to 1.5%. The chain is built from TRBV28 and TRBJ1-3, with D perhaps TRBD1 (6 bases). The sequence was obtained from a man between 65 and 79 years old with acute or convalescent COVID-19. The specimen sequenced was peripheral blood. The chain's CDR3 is CASYRVFGNTIYF. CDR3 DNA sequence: TGTGCCAGCTACAGGGTCTTCGGAAACACCATATATTTT.